These T cell receptor beta chains were read from a single sample in a study of identical twins. TCRdb analysed the 5' RACE reads with MiXCR anew, one entry per CDR3 protein. There are 300,000 to 400,000 distinct CDR3 sequences in the sample; 9% occur only once, and approximately 9.3% lies in the top ten. The sequencing input was naive T cells sorted from blood. The receptors originated from a woman between 50 and 59 years old in good health. Both conserved end residues are part of each CDR3. Fields, in order: J gene, V gene, D gene, clone size, CDR3 protein, CDR3 DNA. A D gene is named only where the DNA matches it firmly. Rows may omit the clone size; those that give it use once, few, many or a size class.

j_call: TRBJ2-2; v_call: TRBV24-1; d_call: TRBD1; clone_size: many; cdr3_aa: CATSDFGTGGAGTGELFF; cdr3_nt: TGTGCCACCAGTGATTTCGGGACAGGGGGCGCCGGCACCGGGGAGCTGTTTTTT
j_call: TRBJ1-1; v_call: TRBV12-3/TRBV12-4; d_call: TRBD1; clone_size: many; cdr3_aa: CASSRTGYTEAFF; cdr3_nt: TGTGCCAGCTCCAGGACAGGGTACACTGAAGCTTTCTTT
j_call: TRBJ2-5; v_call: TRBV9; d_call: .; clone_size: few; cdr3_aa: CASSVAGRETQYF; cdr3_nt: TGTGCCAGCAGCGTAGCAGGGAGGGAGACCCAGTACTTC
j_call: TRBJ1-5; v_call: TRBV10-3; d_call: .; clone_size: .; cdr3_aa: CAIRSDPDHQPQHF; cdr3_nt: TGTGCCATCAGGTCCGACCCGGACCATCAGCCCCAGCATTTT
j_call: TRBJ1-1; v_call: TRBV6-5; d_call: TRBD1; clone_size: .; cdr3_aa: CASSLQGQGVTEAFF; cdr3_nt: TGTGCCAGCAGTTTACAGGGTCAGGGGGTCACTGAAGCTTTCTTT
j_call: TRBJ2-4; v_call: TRBV29-1; d_call: .; clone_size: few; cdr3_aa: CSASIPQGMGFIQYF; cdr3_nt: TGCAGCGCGTCAATACCCCAGGGGATGGGGTTCATTCAGTACTTC
j_call: TRBJ2-5; v_call: TRBV5-1; d_call: TRBD2; clone_size: many; cdr3_aa: CASSLYSGNGETQYF; cdr3_nt: TGCGCCAGCAGCTTATACAGCGGGAACGGAGAGACCCAGTACTTC
j_call: TRBJ2-2; v_call: TRBV24-1; d_call: TRBD1; clone_size: .; cdr3_aa: CATTDREAGELFF; cdr3_nt: TGTGCCACCACGGACAGGGAGGCCGGGGAGCTGTTTTTT
j_call: TRBJ1-3; v_call: TRBV7-2; d_call: .; clone_size: .; cdr3_aa: CASSLAGYSGNTIYF; cdr3_nt: TGTGCCAGCAGCTTAGCGGGATACTCTGGAAACACCATATATTTT
j_call: TRBJ1-1; v_call: TRBV7-6; d_call: TRBD1; clone_size: few; cdr3_aa: CASSLAQTGSAFF; cdr3_nt: TGTGCCAGCAGCTTAGCCCAGACAGGGTCGGCTTTCTTT
j_call: TRBJ2-3; v_call: TRBV15; d_call: .; clone_size: few; cdr3_aa: CATSRDLGSSTDTQYF; cdr3_nt: TGTGCCACCAGCAGAGATTTGGGATCCAGCACAGATACGCAGTATTTT
j_call: TRBJ2-7; v_call: TRBV6-5; d_call: .; clone_size: .; cdr3_aa: CASSPDTAHSFYEQYF; cdr3_nt: TGTGCCAGCAGTCCCGATACTGCTCACTCTTTCTACGAGCAGTACTTC
j_call: TRBJ2-5; v_call: TRBV11-2; d_call: .; clone_size: few; cdr3_aa: CASTGSLQETQYF; cdr3_nt: TGTGCCAGTACAGGGTCCCTCCAAGAGACCCAGTACTTC
j_call: TRBJ2-1; v_call: TRBV11-3; d_call: .; clone_size: .; cdr3_aa: CASSSNRVGGSYNEQFF; cdr3_nt: TGTGCCAGCAGCAGCAACAGGGTAGGAGGGTCCTACAATGAGCAGTTCTTC
j_call: TRBJ2-3; v_call: TRBV5-1; d_call: TRBD2; clone_size: .; cdr3_aa: CASSIGLAGAADTQYF; cdr3_nt: TGCGCCAGCAGCATCGGACTAGCGGGAGCCGCAGATACGCAGTATTTT
j_call: TRBJ2-3; v_call: TRBV5-1; d_call: .; clone_size: .; cdr3_aa: CASSLRGVGTDTQYF; cdr3_nt: TGCGCCAGCAGCTTGAGAGGAGTGGGCACAGATACGCAGTATTTT
j_call: TRBJ2-1; v_call: TRBV12-3/TRBV12-4; d_call: TRBD1; clone_size: few; cdr3_aa: CASSRGQGEFYNEQFF; cdr3_nt: TGTGCCAGCAGCAGAGGACAGGGAGAATTCTACAATGAGCAGTTCTTC
j_call: TRBJ2-1; v_call: TRBV4-1; d_call: .; clone_size: few; cdr3_aa: CASSQRGVGEQFF; cdr3_nt: TGCGCCAGCAGCCAAAGGGGTGTGGGTGAGCAGTTCTTC
j_call: TRBJ2-4; v_call: TRBV4-1; d_call: TRBD2; clone_size: .; cdr3_aa: CASSQVLAGAAKNIQYF; cdr3_nt: TGCGCCAGCAGCCAAGTCTTAGCGGGAGCTGCCAAAAACATTCAGTACTTC
j_call: TRBJ1-4; v_call: TRBV29-1; d_call: .; clone_size: .; cdr3_aa: CSVESPGTVFF; cdr3_nt: TGCAGCGTTGAATCTCCCGGAACGGTGTTTTTT
j_call: TRBJ2-2; v_call: TRBV6-5; d_call: TRBD2; clone_size: few; cdr3_aa: CASRRRLASNTGELFF; cdr3_nt: TGTGCCAGCAGGCGAAGACTAGCGTCGAACACCGGGGAGCTGTTTTTT
j_call: TRBJ2-7; v_call: TRBV10-1; d_call: TRBD2; clone_size: few; cdr3_aa: CASSLGRLADSYEQYF; cdr3_nt: TGCGCCAGCAGCCTAGGCAGACTAGCGGACAGCTACGAGCAGTACTTC